This TCR beta chain was retrieved from a study of blood T cell repertoires in COVID-19 (TCRdb year 2020). For the wider study: Collaborator samples came from the United States, Italy and Spain and covered acute and convalescent phases of COVID-19. HLA class I and class II types, where available, came from metadata supplied by the sample provider rather than from assay-based typing. A freely available public database, intended as a resource for researchers studying the immune response to SARS-CoV-2, is where the repertoires were released. A de-identified subject ID, COVID-19 status, age in years and sex were almost always included in the sample metadata. The dataset comprised deeply sampled blood TCRbeta repertoires from subjects exposed to, actively infected with, or recovered from COVID-19. The prospective study material was composed of cDNA or gDNA derived from T cells, B-cell-depleted T cells, or PBMCs. Samples were obtained from the ongoing ImmuneRACE study (first 160 participants) and from about 1,300 subjects provided by 6 global collaborators. Results the study describes overall, beyond this receptor: Clinical and demographic metadata were provided uncurated, with the amount varying by source and participant.

The CDR3 goes from the cysteine to the phenylalanine over 15 residues. Kept here is only the CDR3 DNA, which spans 45 bases and is read in frame from base 1. Taken from the germline V gene (reference sequence), the CDR1 and CDR2 loops are SGHKS and YYEKEE. V loses 6 bases, J loses 3 bases, and the germline ends lie 16 bases apart. TCRbeta CDR3 regions were amplified from genomic DNA by means of the immunoSEQ Assay, a bias-controlled multiplex PCR. The original pipeline was this. Nucleated cell counts per sample were estimated from amplification of reference gene primers within the assay. To quantify the absolute abundance of each unique TCRbeta CDR3 rearrangement, sequence reads were collapsed and filtered. For each sample, productive Simpson clonality was calculated by taking the square root of Simpson's diversity index across productive rearrangements. Not all clones reach the TCRdb copy of this immuneACCESS table, which keeps in-frame sequences only. Checked studies attribute under half of the gap to unresolved V genes and leave the rest unexplained. The V and J calls and the clone size are those of that table, but D and trimming were determined from the DNA. Recorded for this sample are fewer than 250,000 clones; roughly four fifths of them occurred a single time. The ten largest make up 4.7% of the sample.

As concerns this clone: The antigen it recognizes is unknown. It has no much larger one-base neighbor in the sample; base qualities were not kept.

Each collaborating institution followed its own protocols to collect whole blood in K2EDTA tubes. For TCRbeta analysis, collaborators shipped samples as frozen whole blood, isolated PBMCs, or DNA extracted from either of those sample types. The sequence was obtained from a woman aged 70-85 years with acute or convalescent COVID-19. Sample: peripheral blood. The rearrangement combines TRBV5-5 with TRBJ1-3, and TRBD1 may be the D gene, going by 6 matching bases. The CDR3 reads CASNTGSPYGNTIYF. The DNA sequence follows: TGTGCCAGCAACACAGGGAGTCCTTATGGAAACACCATATATTTT.